This T cell receptor (beta chain) was obtained from a study of identical twins. General study results and limits: Models underestimated TCR alpha sharing (out-of-frame) in monozygotic twins.

This clonotype appeared a few times. Its antigen is undetermined. A universal primer site was created by template switching, with the cDNA bearing unique molecular identifiers. TCRdb reprocessed the 5' RACE reads with MiXCR, giving one entry per CDR3 protein. The sample holds more than 400,000 distinct CDR3 sequences, about 16% seen once. The J segment lost 5 bases and the V segment lost 6 bases, leaving 9 bases of the junction unmatched. This CDR3 region has 17 residues. The germline gives CDR1 ENHRY, CDR2 SYGVKD. A further study also used this sample, focusing on yellow fever vaccine responses in identical twins.

The specimen was CD4+ T cells sorted from blood. This chain uses TRBV10-3 with TRBJ2-1; 14 nucleotides line up with TRBD2. The receptor was derived from a woman younger than 35 in good health. The DNA for the CDR3 is TGTGCCATCAGGCGCCGACTAGCGGGAGGGGTTCACAATGAGCAGTTCTTC. Protein product: CAIRRRLAGGVHNEQFF.